This TCR beta chain was identified during a study of blood T cells in healthy people across ages. This clonotype was seen a handful of times. Total RNA was extracted at no less than 6 micrograms per sample. Together with a sample-barcoded 5' primer, a J-beta primer mix was included in a second PCR lasting roughly 6 to 12 cycles. Each of the cDNA molecules was tagged by a template-switch adaptor with 12 random nucleotides. TCRdb reprocessed the 5' RACE reads via MiXCR and lists one record per CDR3 protein. The sample records 1.8 million or so distinct CDR3 sequences, roughly two fifths being singletons. V lost 3 bases and J 8 bases, leaving 16 bases between the germline ends. The CDR3 is 14 residues long.

The chain joins TRBV12-3 or TRBV12-4 to TRBJ1-2; the D is unclear. This clonotype was sampled from a human donor in good health. Sequences were obtained from blood. The CDR3 DNA is TGTGCCAGCAGTTTCTCCCCGCGGGCGCAAGGCTACACCTTC. Translation gives CASSFSPRAQGYTF.